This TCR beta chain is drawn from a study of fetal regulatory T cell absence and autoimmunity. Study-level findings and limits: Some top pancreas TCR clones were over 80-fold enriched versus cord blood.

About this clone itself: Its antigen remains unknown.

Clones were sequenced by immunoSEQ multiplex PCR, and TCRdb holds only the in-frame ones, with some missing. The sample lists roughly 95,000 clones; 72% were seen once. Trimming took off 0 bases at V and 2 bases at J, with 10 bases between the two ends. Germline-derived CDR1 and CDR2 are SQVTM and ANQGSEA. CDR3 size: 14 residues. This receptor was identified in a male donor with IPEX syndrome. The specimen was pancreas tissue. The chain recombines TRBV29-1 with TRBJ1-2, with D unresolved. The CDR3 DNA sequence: TGCAGCGTTGAAGATGATACATTCAACTATGGCTACACCTTC. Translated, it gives CSVEDDTFNYGYTF.